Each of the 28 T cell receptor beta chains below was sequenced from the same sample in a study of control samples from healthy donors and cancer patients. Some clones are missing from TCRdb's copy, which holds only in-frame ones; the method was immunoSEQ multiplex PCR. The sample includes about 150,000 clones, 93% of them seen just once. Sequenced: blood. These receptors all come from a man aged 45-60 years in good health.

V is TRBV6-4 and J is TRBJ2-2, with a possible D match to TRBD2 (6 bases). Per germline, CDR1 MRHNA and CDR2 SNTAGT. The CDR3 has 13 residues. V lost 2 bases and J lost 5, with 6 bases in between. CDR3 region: CASSDGLTGELFF. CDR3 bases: TGTGCCAGCAGTGACGGACTAACCGGGGAGCTGTTTTTT.

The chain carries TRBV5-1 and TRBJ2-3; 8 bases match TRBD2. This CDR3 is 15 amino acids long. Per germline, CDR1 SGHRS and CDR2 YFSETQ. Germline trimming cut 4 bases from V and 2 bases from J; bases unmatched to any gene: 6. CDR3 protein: CASSLLAVPTDTQYF. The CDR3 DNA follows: TGCGCCAGCAGCCTACTAGCGGTTCCCACAGATACGCAGTATTTT.

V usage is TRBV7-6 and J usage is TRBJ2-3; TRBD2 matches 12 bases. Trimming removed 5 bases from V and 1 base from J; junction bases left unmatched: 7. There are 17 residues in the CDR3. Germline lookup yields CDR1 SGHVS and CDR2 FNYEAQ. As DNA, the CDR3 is TGTGCCAGCAGCCCCAGACTAGCGGGAGAGGGCACAGATACGCAGTATTTT. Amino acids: CASSPRLAGEGTDTQYF.

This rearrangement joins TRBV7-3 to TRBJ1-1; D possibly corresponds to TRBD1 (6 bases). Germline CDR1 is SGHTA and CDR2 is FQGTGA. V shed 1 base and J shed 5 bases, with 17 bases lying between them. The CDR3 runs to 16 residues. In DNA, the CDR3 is TGTGCCAGCAGCTTAAGCGGGGGCAGGGTAGGAACTGAAGCTTTCTTT. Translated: CASSLSGGRVGTEAFF. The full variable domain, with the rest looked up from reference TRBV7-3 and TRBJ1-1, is GAGVSQTPSNKVTEKGKYVELRCDPISGHTALYWYRQSLGQGPEFLIYFQGTGAADDSGLPNDRFFAVRPEGSVSTLKIQRTERGDSAVYLCASSLSGGRVGTEAFFGQGTRLTVV.

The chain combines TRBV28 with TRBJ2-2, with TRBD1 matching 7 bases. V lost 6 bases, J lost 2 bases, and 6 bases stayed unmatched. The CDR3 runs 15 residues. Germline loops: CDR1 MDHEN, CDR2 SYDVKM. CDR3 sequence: CASREQGPNTGELFF. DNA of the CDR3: TGTGCCAGCAGGGAACAGGGGCCTAACACCGGGGAGCTGTTTTTT.

For the CDR3, the DNA is TGCGCCAGCAGCTTGACTAGCGGGAGCCGGACCTACGAGCAGTACTTC. Protein sequence: CASSLTSGSRTYEQYF. This sequence joins TRBV5-1 and TRBJ2-7; 11 nucleotides align to TRBD2. V shed 1 base, J shed 2 bases, and the junction held 5 bases outside the gene matches. From germline, CDR1 is SGHRS and CDR2 YFSETQ. This CDR3 is built from 16 residues.

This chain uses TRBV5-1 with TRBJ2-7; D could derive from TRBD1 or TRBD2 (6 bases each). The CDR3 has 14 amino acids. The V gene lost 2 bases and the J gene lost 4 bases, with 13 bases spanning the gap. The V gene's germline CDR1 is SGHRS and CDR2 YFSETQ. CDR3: CASSFSGAQYEQYF. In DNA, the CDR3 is TGCGCCAGCAGCTTTTCGGGGGCGCAGTACGAGCAGTACTTC.

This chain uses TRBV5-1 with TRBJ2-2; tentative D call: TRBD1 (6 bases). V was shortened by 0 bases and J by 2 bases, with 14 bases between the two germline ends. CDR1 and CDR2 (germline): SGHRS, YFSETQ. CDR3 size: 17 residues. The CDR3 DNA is TGCGCCAGCAGCTTGGGAGACAGGAGAAAAAACACCGGGGAGCTGTTTTTT. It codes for CASSLGDRRKNTGELFF.

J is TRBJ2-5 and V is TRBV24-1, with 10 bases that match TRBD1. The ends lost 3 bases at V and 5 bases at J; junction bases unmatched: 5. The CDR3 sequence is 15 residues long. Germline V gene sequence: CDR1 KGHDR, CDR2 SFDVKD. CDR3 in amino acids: CATSDGTGAGETQYF. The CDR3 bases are TGTGCCACCAGTGATGGGACAGGGGCCGGGGAGACCCAGTACTTC.

Here the CDR3 DNA reads TGTGCCAGCAGCTTAGTGGTGGGAAATGGCTACACCTTC. Amino acids: CASSLVVGNGYTF. The V gene is TRBV11-2, the J gene TRBJ1-2; D remains ambiguous. CDR1 is SGHAT, CDR2 FQNNGV, per germline. V lost 1 base to trimming and J lost 6 bases, with 9 bases between them. The length of the CDR3 is 13 residues.

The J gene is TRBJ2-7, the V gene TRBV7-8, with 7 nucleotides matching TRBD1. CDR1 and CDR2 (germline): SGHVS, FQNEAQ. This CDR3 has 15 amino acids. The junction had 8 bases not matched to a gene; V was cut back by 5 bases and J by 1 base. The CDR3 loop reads CASSPLGQSSYEQYF. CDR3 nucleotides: TGTGCCAGCAGCCCGCTGGGACAGTCATCCTACGAGCAGTACTTC.

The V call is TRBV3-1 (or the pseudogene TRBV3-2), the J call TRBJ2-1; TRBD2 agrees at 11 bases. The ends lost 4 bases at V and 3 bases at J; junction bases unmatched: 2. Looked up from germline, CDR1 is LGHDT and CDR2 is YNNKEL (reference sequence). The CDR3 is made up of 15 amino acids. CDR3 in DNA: TGTGCCAGCAGCCCTGGGACTAGCGGCTACAATGAGCAGTTCTTC. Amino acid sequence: CASSPGTSGYNEQFF.

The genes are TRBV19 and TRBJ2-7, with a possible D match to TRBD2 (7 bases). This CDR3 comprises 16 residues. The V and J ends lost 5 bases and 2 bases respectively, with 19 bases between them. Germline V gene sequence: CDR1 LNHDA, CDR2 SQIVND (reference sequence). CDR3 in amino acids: CASSPGRGITPYEQYF. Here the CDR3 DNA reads TGTGCCAGTAGTCCTGGGAGGGGGATTACCCCCTACGAGCAGTACTTC.

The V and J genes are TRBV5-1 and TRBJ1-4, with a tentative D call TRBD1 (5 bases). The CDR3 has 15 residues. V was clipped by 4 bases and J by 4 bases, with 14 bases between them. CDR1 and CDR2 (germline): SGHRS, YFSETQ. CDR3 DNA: TGCGCCAGCAGCCCCGGAAGGGGAGGTAATGAAAAACTGTTTTTT. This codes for CASSPGRGGNEKLFF.

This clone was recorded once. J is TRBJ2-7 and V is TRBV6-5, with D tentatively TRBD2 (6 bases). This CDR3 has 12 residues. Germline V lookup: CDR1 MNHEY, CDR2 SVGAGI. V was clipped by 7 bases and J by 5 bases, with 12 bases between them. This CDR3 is CASTGTHDEQYF. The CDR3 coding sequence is TGTGCCAGCACTGGGACTCACGACGAGCAGTACTTC.

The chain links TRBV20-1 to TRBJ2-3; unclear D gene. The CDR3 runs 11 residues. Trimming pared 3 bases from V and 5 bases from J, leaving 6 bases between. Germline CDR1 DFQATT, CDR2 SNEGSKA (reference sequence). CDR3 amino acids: CSASLEDTQYF. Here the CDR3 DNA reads TGCAGTGCTAGTTTGGAAGATACGCAGTATTTT.

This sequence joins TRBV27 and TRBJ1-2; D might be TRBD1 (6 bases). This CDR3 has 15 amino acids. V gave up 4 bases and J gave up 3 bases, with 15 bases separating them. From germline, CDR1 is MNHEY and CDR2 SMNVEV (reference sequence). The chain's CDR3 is CASSSTKGGYYGYTF. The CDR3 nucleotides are TGTGCCAGCAGTTCCACCAAAGGGGGGTACTATGGCTACACCTTC.

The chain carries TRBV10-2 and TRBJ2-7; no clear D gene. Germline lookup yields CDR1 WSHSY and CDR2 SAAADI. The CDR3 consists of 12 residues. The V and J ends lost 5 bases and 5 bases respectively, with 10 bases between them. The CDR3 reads CASSTLSNEQYF. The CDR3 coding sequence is TGCGCCAGCAGTACCTTATCAAACGAGCAGTACTTC.

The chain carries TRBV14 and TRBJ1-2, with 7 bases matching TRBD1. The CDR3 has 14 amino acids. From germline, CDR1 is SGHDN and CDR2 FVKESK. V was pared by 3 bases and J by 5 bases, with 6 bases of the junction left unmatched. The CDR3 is CASSHAGTAYGYTF. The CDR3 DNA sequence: TGTGCCAGCAGCCATGCCGGGACAGCTTATGGCTACACCTTC.

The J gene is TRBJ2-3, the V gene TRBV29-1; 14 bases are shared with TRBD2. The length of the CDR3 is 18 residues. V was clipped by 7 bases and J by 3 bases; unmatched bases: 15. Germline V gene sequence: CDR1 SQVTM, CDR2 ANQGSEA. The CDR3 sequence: CSGTGVTSGRAPTDTQYF. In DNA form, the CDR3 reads TGCAGCGGCACAGGCGTGACTAGCGGGAGGGCCCCAACAGATACGCAGTATTTT.

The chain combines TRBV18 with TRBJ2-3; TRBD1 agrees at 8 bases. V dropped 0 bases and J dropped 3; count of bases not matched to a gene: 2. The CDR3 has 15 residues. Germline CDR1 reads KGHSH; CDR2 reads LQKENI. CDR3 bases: TGTGCCAGCTCACCACCGAACAGGGGGACAGATACGCAGTATTTT. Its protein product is CASSPPNRGTDTQYF.

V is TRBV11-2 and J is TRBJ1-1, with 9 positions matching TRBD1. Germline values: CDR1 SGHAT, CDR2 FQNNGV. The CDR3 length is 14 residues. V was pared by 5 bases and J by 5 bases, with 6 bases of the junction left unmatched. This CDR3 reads CASSTGQGKTEAFF. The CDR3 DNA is TGTGCCAGCAGCACCGGACAGGGGAAGACTGAAGCTTTCTTT. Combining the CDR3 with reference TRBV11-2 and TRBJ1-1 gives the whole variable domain EAGVAQSPRYKIIEKRQSVAFWCNPISGHATLYWYQQILGQGPKLLIQFQNNGVVDDSQLPKDRFSAERLKGVDSTLKIQPAKLEDSAVYLCASSTGQGKTEAFFGQGTRLTVV.

This CDR3 reads CASSPTPGGRAFF. The CDR3 nucleotides read TGTGCCAGCAGTCCAACCCCAGGGGGCAGAGCTTTCTTT. J is TRBJ1-1 and V is TRBV12-3 or TRBV12-4; 8 bases are shared with TRBD1. Trimming cost V 5 bases and J 10 bases; bases outside gene matches: 9. The length of the CDR3 is 13 residues.

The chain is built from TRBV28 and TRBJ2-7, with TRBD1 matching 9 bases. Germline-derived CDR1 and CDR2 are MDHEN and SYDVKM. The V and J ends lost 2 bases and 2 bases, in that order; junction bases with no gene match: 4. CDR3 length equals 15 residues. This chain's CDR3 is CASSLPGQGPYEQYF. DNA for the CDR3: TGTGCCAGCAGTTTACCGGGACAGGGACCCTACGAGCAGTACTTC.

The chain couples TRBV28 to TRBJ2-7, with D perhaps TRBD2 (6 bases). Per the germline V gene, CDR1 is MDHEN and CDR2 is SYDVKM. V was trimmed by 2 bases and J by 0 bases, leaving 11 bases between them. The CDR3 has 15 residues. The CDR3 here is CASSLIAGSSYEQYF. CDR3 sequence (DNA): TGTGCCAGCAGTTTAATTGCGGGAAGCTCCTACGAGCAGTACTTC.

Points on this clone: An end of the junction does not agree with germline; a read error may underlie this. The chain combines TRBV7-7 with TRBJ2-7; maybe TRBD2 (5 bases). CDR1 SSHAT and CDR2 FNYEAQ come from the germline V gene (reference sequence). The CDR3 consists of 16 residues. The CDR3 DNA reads TGTGCTAGCAGCTTACCGGTTACTAGAAACCTCTACGAGCAGTACTTC. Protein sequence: CASSLPVTRNLYEQYF.

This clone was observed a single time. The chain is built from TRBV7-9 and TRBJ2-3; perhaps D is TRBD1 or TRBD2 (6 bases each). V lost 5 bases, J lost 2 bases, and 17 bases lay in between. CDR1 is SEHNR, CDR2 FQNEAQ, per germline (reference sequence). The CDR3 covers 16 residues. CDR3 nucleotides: TGTGCCAGCAGCCCAGCCAAGGGGGGCTTCACAGATACGCAGTATTTT. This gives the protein CASSPAKGGFTDTQYF.

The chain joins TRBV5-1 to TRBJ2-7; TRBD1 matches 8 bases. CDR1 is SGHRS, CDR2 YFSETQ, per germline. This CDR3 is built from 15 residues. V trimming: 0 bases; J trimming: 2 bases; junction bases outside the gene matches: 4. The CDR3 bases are TGCGCCAGCAGCTTGGTGGGACAGGCCCCCTACGAGCAGTACTTC. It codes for CASSLVGQAPYEQYF.